The rows below give T cell receptor beta chains drawn from one sample of a study of blood T cell repertoires in COVID-19. Libraries were prepared by immunoSEQ multiplex PCR; TCRdb keeps only in-frame clonotypes and omits some of them. In the table there are approximately 17,000 clones, about 89% of which are singletons. The sample taken for sequencing was peripheral blood. All receptors come from a man in his 60s with acute or convalescent COVID-19. CDR3s leave out the opening cysteine and the closing phenylalanine or tryptophan. Each record gives: V gene, J gene, CDR3 protein.

v_call: TRBV2
j_call: TRBJ2-5
cdr3_aa: ASSIIAGEGETQY

v_call: TRBV3-1/TRBV3-2
j_call: TRBJ2-1
cdr3_aa: ASSLGQGAHEQF

v_call: TRBV27
j_call: TRBJ2-1
cdr3_aa: ASSPTSGYNEQF

v_call: TRBV7-9
j_call: TRBJ2-7
cdr3_aa: ASSPGDSGGSQAYEQY

v_call: TRBV5-1
j_call: TRBJ2-1
cdr3_aa: ASSLVGDSSYNEQF

v_call: TRBV28
j_call: TRBJ1-3
cdr3_aa: ASRRIAGGATGNTIY

v_call: TRBV29-1
j_call: TRBJ2-7
cdr3_aa: SVSGGAPYEQY

v_call: TRBV18
j_call: TRBJ2-1
cdr3_aa: ASSPGTGFVEQF

v_call: TRBV7-9
j_call: TRBJ1-6
cdr3_aa: ASSQTGYESPLH

v_call: TRBV5-8
j_call: TRBJ2-4
cdr3_aa: ASSLVAGAEFNDPKNIQY

v_call: TRBV6-1
j_call: TRBJ2-1
cdr3_aa: ASSSVSGSGNEQF

v_call: TRBV2
j_call: TRBJ2-3
cdr3_aa: ASSEPGVGRGADTQY

v_call: TRBV6-5
j_call: TRBJ1-2
cdr3_aa: ASRRAGSGYT

v_call: TRBV19
j_call: TRBJ2-2
cdr3_aa: ASTTTGTSGYRGAGELF

v_call: TRBV28
j_call: TRBJ2-5
cdr3_aa: ASSSLRETQY

v_call: TRBV29-1
j_call: TRBJ1-4
cdr3_aa: SVLLGGVLGEKLF